Included here is one TCR beta chain sequence, with context. Data came from immunoSEQ multiplex PCR; TCRdb stores just in-frame clones and leaves some out. The data hold over 200,000 clones, with 88% observed a single time. This record belongs to a study of blood T cell repertoires in COVID-19. Study-wide background: PBMCs, B-cell-depleted T cells, or T cells were the source of the cDNA or gDNA that made up the material.

The receptor comes from a woman aged 55-69 years with acute or convalescent COVID-19. The sample consisted of peripheral blood.

CDR3 region: CAISEGTEGQPQHF. DNA of the CDR3: TGTGCCATCAGTGAAGGAACCGAGGGTCAGCCCCAGCATTTT. This chain connects TRBV10-3 to TRBJ1-5, with D uncertain. CDR3 size: 14 residues. The V and J ends lost 3 bases and 6 bases respectively, with 12 bases between them. The germline V gene encodes CDR1 ENHRY and CDR2 SYGVKD.